Below, 18 T cell receptor beta chains from the same sample are listed, as sequenced in a study of blood T cell repertoires in COVID-19. The repertoire was sequenced with immunoSEQ multiplex PCR; TCRdb's copy has only in-frame clones and lacks some. The sample yields 300,000 to 400,000 clones, about 87% seen once. Material: peripheral blood. The origin of the receptors is a woman between 55 and 75 years old with COVID-19, enrolled during active disease.

The gene calls are TRBV14 and TRBJ2-7; TRBD1 might be the D (8 bases). V lost 1 base to trimming and J lost 1 base, with 17 bases between them. The germline gives CDR1 SGHDN, CDR2 FVKESK. This CDR3 is built from 17 residues. DNA of the CDR3: TGTGCCAGCAGCCAAGGGGGAGGGACAGGAATTTCCTACGAGCAGTACTTC. This sequence encodes CASSQGGGTGISYEQYF. The full variable domain, with the rest looked up from reference TRBV14 and TRBJ2-7, is EAGVTQFPSHSVIEKGQTVTLRCDPISGHDNLYWYRRVMGKEIKFLLHFVKESKQDESGMPNNRFLAERTGGTYSTLKVQPAELEDSGVYFCASSQGGGTGISYEQYFGPGTRLTVT.

The V call is TRBV6-6, the J call TRBJ2-1, with TRBD1 identical over 9 bases. Germline loops: CDR1 MNHNY, CDR2 SVGAGI (reference sequence). The CDR3 loop spans 15 amino acids. With 6 bases clipped from V and 9 bases from J, the junction kept 12 bases outside the gene matches. The CDR3: CASRRAGQGYTEQFF. DNA of the CDR3: TGTGCCAGCAGGCGGGCGGGACAGGGATATACTGAGCAGTTCTTC.

The chain is built from TRBV7-3 and TRBJ2-3; TRBD2 matches 14 bases. The CDR3 contains 16 residues. With V trimmed by 3 bases and J by 1 base, 0 bases remained unmatched. Germline lookup yields CDR1 SGHTA and CDR2 FQGTGA. The CDR3 coding sequence is TGTGCCAGCAGCTTGGGACTAGCGGGGGGCACAGATACGCAGTATTTT. It specifies CASSLGLAGGTDTQYF.

V gene TRBV27 combines with J gene TRBJ1-2; D ambiguous. Trimming cost V 3 bases and J 4 bases, with 12 bases left between them. The CDR3 spans 14 residues. CDR1 MNHEY and CDR2 SMNVEV come from the germline V gene (reference sequence). CDR3 amino acids: CASSFGVAGYGYTF. The DNA of the CDR3 is TGTGCCAGCAGTTTCGGGGTAGCCGGCTATGGCTACACCTTC.

The chain has TRBV5-4 and TRBJ1-2; D is perhaps TRBD1 (5 bases). CDR1 and CDR2 (germline): SGHNT, YYREEE (reference sequence). The CDR3 is made up of 12 amino acids. The V and J ends lost 0 bases and 7 bases respectively, with 7 bases between them. The DNA for the CDR3 is TGTGCCAGCAGCTTGGATCAGGGTGGCTACACCTTC. Translating it yields CASSLDQGGYTF.

V and J are TRBV6-1 and TRBJ1-3, with D possibly matching TRBD1 (5 bases). The CDR3 is 17 residues long. Germline V gene data show CDR1 as MNHNS and CDR2 as SASEGT. Trimming took 3 bases from V and 0 from J, leaving 15 bases between them. CDR3 residues: CASSDPLYRLSGNTIYF. The CDR3, as DNA: TGTGCCAGCAGTGATCCCTTATACAGGCTCTCTGGAAACACCATATATTTT.

The V gene is TRBV14, the J gene TRBJ1-6; 8 bases align to TRBD1. Germline loops: CDR1 SGHDN, CDR2 FVKESK. CDR3 length: 16 residues. V shed 4 bases, J shed 9 bases, and the junction held 11 bases outside the gene matches. The CDR3 nucleotides read TGTGCCAGCAGCCGACAACGGACAGGGCGGGCTTCACCCCTCCACTTT. This codes for CASSRQRTGRASPLHF.

The DNA of the CDR3 is TGTGCCAGCGGGGAGGGAGCAAACACTGAAGCTTTCTTT. Translation: CASGEGANTEAFF. The V and J genes are TRBV7-9 and TRBJ1-1; the D is unclear. Trimming stripped 8 bases from V and 2 bases from J, with 12 bases between. The CDR3 runs to 13 residues. The germline V gene encodes CDR1 SEHNR and CDR2 FQNEAQ (reference sequence).

The chain joins TRBV19 to TRBJ2-7, with D possibly TRBD1 on 6 matching bases. Between the trimmed V and J ends, which lost 1 base and 3 bases, there was a span of 13 bases. The CDR3 runs 15 residues. Germline lookup yields CDR1 LNHDA and CDR2 SQIVND (reference sequence). CDR3 bases: TGTGCCAGTAGTATAGGGGGGCAGGGGATCTACGAGCAGTACTTC. Translating it yields CASSIGGQGIYEQYF.

This clone has just one count. The chain combines TRBV27 with TRBJ1-2; 7 bases fit TRBD1. CDR3 length: 15 residues. CDR1 is MNHEY and CDR2 is SMNVEV in the germline V gene (reference sequence). J lost 7 bases, V lost 2 bases, and 10 bases had no gene match. The CDR3 DNA reads TGTGCCAGCAGTTTAAGGGATACAGGGGTGGGTGGCTACACCTTC. The encoded protein is CASSLRDTGVGGYTF.

This sequence joins TRBV30 and TRBJ2-5; D not resolved. Trimming removed 0 bases at V and 1 base at J, with 6 bases between. Germline CDR1 and CDR2: GTSNPN and SVGIG (reference sequence). The CDR3 has 13 amino acids. The CDR3 loop reads CAWSVSTQETQYF. For the CDR3, the DNA is TGTGCCTGGAGTGTTTCTACCCAAGAGACCCAGTACTTC.

This chain links TRBV7-2 with TRBJ2-3, with 10 bases aligning to TRBD2. Germline trimming cut 0 bases from V and 4 bases from J; bases unmatched to any gene: 7. Germline CDR1 and CDR2: SGHTA and FQGNSA. The CDR3 runs 17 residues. CDR3 DNA: TGTGCCAGCAGCTTAGCGCCTAGCGGGGGCTCCTCAGATACGCAGTATTTT. Amino acids: CASSLAPSGGSSDTQYF.

The chain employs TRBV27 and TRBJ2-7, with TRBD1 matching 7 bases. The CDR3 length is 15 residues. With 8 bases clipped from V and 1 base from J, the junction kept 11 bases outside the gene matches. The V gene's germline CDR1 is MNHEY and CDR2 SMNVEV (reference sequence). The DNA for the CDR3 is TGTGCCAGCCGGCCCTCCGGACAGGCATCCTACGAGCAGTACTTC. Translated: CASRPSGQASYEQYF.

J is TRBJ1-2 and V is TRBV19; 8 nucleotides match TRBD1. The germline CDR1 and CDR2 sequences are LNHDA and SQIVND (reference sequence). V was pared by 5 bases and J by 6 bases, with 17 bases of the junction left unmatched. The CDR3 extends over 17 amino acids. The DNA of the CDR3 is TGTGCCAGTAGTCCGTCGACAGGGGTGTTAGTATGGCATGGCTACACCTTC. This translates into CASSPSTGVLVWHGYTF.

Concerning this clone itself: The same CDR3 also results from other DNA sequences found in this sample. The CDR3 reads CASSPDRNYGYTF. CDR3 in DNA: TGTGCCAGCTCACCGGACAGGAACTATGGCTACACCTTC. This chain uses TRBV18 with TRBJ1-2; TRBD1 matches at 7 bases. J gave up 2 bases and V 3 bases, and 0 bases lay outside the gene matches. Germline V gives CDR1 KGHSH, CDR2 LQKENI. The CDR3 totals 13 residues.

This chain uses TRBV5-4 with TRBJ1-3; tentative D call: TRBD1 (5 bases). The germline gives CDR1 SGHNT, CDR2 YYREEE (reference sequence). V shed 2 bases and J shed 6 bases, with 12 bases lying between them. CDR3 length: 14 amino acids. CDR3 protein: CASSFGGAENTIYF. The DNA of the CDR3 is TGTGCCAGCAGCTTCGGCGGGGCGGAAAACACCATATATTTT.

The CDR3 DNA is TGCAGTGCTAGTGCCGCGACGACGGGAGAGCAGTACTTC. As protein: CSASAATTGEQYF. V gene TRBV20-1 combines with J gene TRBJ2-7, with a tentative D call TRBD2 (5 bases). The germline V gene encodes CDR1 DFQATT and CDR2 SNEGSKA (reference sequence). The CDR3 has 13 amino acids. V lost 3 bases and J 7 bases, leaving 16 bases between the germline ends.

J is TRBJ1-5 and V is TRBV6-1, with 10 bases that match TRBD1. This CDR3 is 16 amino acids long. Per the germline V gene, CDR1 is MNHNS and CDR2 is SASEGT. J was trimmed by 0 bases and V by 3 bases; bases with no gene match: 2. The CDR3 region has the DNA TGTGCCAGCAGTGAGGACAGGGGGAATAGCAATCAGCCCCAGCATTTT. Amino acids: CASSEDRGNSNQPQHF.